The rows below give T cell receptor beta chains drawn from one sample of a study of CD8+ T cells in alopecia areata. TCRdb's table, derived via immunoSEQ multiplex PCR, lists solely in-frame clones and lacks some. Among more than 11,000 clones listed, under 60% were seen once. The material was skin, obtained at week 0. These receptors were obtained from a human donor with alopecia areata. CDR3s include the opening cysteine and the closing phenylalanine or tryptophan. Fields, in order: clone size, J gene, D gene, V gene, CDR3 DNA, CDR3 protein. D genes are given only for firm matches. A clone size is listed for some rows: how often the clone was seen (once, few, many), or a class if it is expanded.

.,TRBJ1-2,TRBD1,TRBV4-1,TGCGCCAGCAGCCAAGAAGGGACAGGGAGACTCTATGGCTACACCTTC,CASSQEGTGRLYGYTF
.,TRBJ1-6,.,TRBV18,TGTGCCAGCTCACAGGCCGGGGAGGGATATTCACCCCTCCACTTT,CASSQAGEGYSPLHF
.,TRBJ2-7,.,TRBV9,TGTGCCAGCAGCTATCGGGACGGATCCTACGAGCAGTACTTC,CASSYRDGSYEQYF
.,TRBJ1-1,.,TRBV7-4,TGTGCCAGCAGCTTAGCGCAAGGAGTGAACACTGAAGCTTTCTTT,CASSLAQGVNTEAFF
few,TRBJ2-7,.,TRBV5-1,TGCGCCAGCAGCTTGGGGGGGAGCGGAGGATACGAGCAGTACTTC,CASSLGGSGGYEQYF
.,TRBJ1-3,.,TRBV15,TGTGCCACCAGCAGAGACAGATGGATAGGAAACACCATATATTTT,CATSRDRWIGNTIYF
.,TRBJ2-7,TRBD2,TRBV27,TGTGCCAGCAGTACTAGGGCTAGCGGGACCTACGAGCAGTACTTC,CASSTRASGTYEQYF
few,TRBJ2-3,TRBD2,TRBV11-2,TGTGCCAGCAGCTCCCTAGCGGGGGAGTCAGATACGCAGTATTTT,CASSSLAGESDTQYF
.,TRBJ2-7,.,TRBV7-9,TGTGCCAGCACCATCGCCCCTAAAACAGGGGAGGGCTACGAGCAGTACTTC,CASTIAPKTGEGYEQYF
.,TRBJ2-3,TRBD2,TRBV29-1,TGCAGCGTTGAAGATCTGGCTAGCGGGGCCACAGATACGCAGTATTTT,CSVEDLASGATDTQYF
.,TRBJ2-3,.,TRBV7-2,TGTGCCAGCAGCTTCGACCCCGCGTCAGATACGCAGTATTTT,CASSFDPASDTQYF
.,TRBJ2-5,.,TRBV30,TGTGCCTGGAAAGGGGACCTAGGAGAGACCCAGTACTTC,CAWKGDLGETQYF
few,TRBJ1-1,.,TRBV14,TGTGCCAGCAGCCAAGGGGGATATCCTACTGAAGCTTTCTTT,CASSQGGYPTEAFF
.,TRBJ2-7,TRBD1,TRBV10-2,TGCGCCAGCAGTACAGACAGGGACCTCTACGAGCAGTACTTC,CASSTDRDLYEQYF
.,TRBJ1-3,.,TRBV7-6,TGTGCCAGTGAGGGAGGGGAAGCCGGAAACACCATATATTTT,CASEGGEAGNTIYF
few,TRBJ2-1,.,TRBV11-2,TGTGCCAGCAGCCCACCCCCGGGGACAATCAGCTCCTACAATGAGCAGTTCTTC,CASSPPPGTISSYNEQFF
.,TRBJ2-5,.,TRBV4-1,TGCGCCAGCAGCCAAGTTTGGGGCCCTGAGTCCCAGTACTTC,CASSQVWGPESQYF
.,TRBJ2-1,TRBD2,TRBV5-1,TGCGCCAGCAGCAAACTAGCGGCGAACAATGAGCAGTTCTTC,CASSKLAANNEQFF
.,TRBJ1-2,.,TRBV28,TGTGCCAGCAACTTCGAGGGTAGGGCCTCTTCTAACTATGGCTACACCTTC,CASNFEGRASSNYGYTF
.,TRBJ1-1,.,TRBV11-1,TGTGCCAGCAGCTTAGGGCAGGGGAATTTAAACACTGAAGCTTTCTTT,CASSLGQGNLNTEAFF
.,TRBJ1-2,TRBD1,TRBV6-1,TGTGCCAGCAGGGCACCGGGACAGAACTCCTATGGCTACACCTTC,CASRAPGQNSYGYTF
.,TRBJ1-1,.,TRBV4-2,TGTGCCAGCAGCCAAGGAGTATTTCGGGCTTTCTTT,CASSQGVFRAFF
.,TRBJ2-4,.,TRBV7-2,TGTGCCAGCAGCTTAGGGAATGGGGCGACGCAAAACATTCAGTACTTC,CASSLGNGATQNIQYF
.,TRBJ1-2,.,TRBV19,TGTGCCAGTAGCCCTCTCCGGGGACGGGGCTATGGCTACACCTTC,CASSPLRGRGYGYTF
.,TRBJ1-1,TRBD1,TRBV5-1,TGCGCCAGCAGCTCCTATGGGGGCCTGAGGGGGCCGTCGAACACTGAAGCTTTCTTT,CASSSYGGLRGPSNTEAFF
.,TRBJ2-7,TRBD1,TRBV19,TGTGCCAGTAGTACGACAGGGTCCTACGAGCAGTACTTC,CASSTTGSYEQYF
few,TRBJ2-3,TRBD2,TRBV11-3,TGTGCCAGCAGCTTAAGCGGGGATAAGATAGATACGCAGTATTTT,CASSLSGDKIDTQYF
.,TRBJ2-7,TRBD1,TRBV28,TGTGCCAGCAGTTTACGGCCTCCGGGACAGGAGACCTACGAGCAGTACTTC,CASSLRPPGQETYEQYF
few,TRBJ1-2,TRBD1,TRBV6-6,TGTGCCAGCTCCGGGACAGGGCGCGGCTACACCTTC,CASSGTGRGYTF
.,TRBJ1-2,.,TRBV7-9,TGTGCCAGCAAGGGGGGCCTCGACTGCCGCACCTTC,CASKGGLDCRTF
.,TRBJ2-3,.,TRBV4-2,TGTGCCAGCAGCCAAGAGCTGGTCGAGGGGGCAGATACGCAGTATTTT,CASSQELVEGADTQYF
.,TRBJ2-7,.,TRBV27,TGTGCCAGCAGTTTTTATCCTAGCCGAATCTTTTACGAGCAGTACTTC,CASSFYPSRIFYEQYF
.,TRBJ1-1,.,TRBV23-1,TGCGCCAGCAGTCAACCCAAGAACACTGAAGCTTTCTTT,CASSQPKNTEAFF
medium-sized,TRBJ1-1,.,TRBV4-1,TGCGCCAGCAAGACGACGGGGGGCGAATCAGCTTTCTTT,CASKTTGGESAFF
few,TRBJ1-1,.,TRBV5-4,TGTGCCAGCAGCTTTGGTAGCTCTGAAGCTTTCTTT,CASSFGSSEAFF
.,TRBJ1-1,TRBD1,TRBV7-9,TGTGCCAGCAGCTTAGCGCATAAGACAGGGATGAACACTGAAGCTTTCTTT,CASSLAHKTGMNTEAFF
.,TRBJ2-2,TRBD2,TRBV7-3,TGTGCCAGCAGCTTAAACCGGTGGACTAGCGACACCGGGGAGCTGTTTTTT,CASSLNRWTSDTGELFF
.,TRBJ2-1,.,TRBV7-9,TGTGCCAGCAGCTACCCGACAGGGAGGAGCAATGAGCAGTTCTTC,CASSYPTGRSNEQFF
.,TRBJ1-6,.,TRBV2,TGTGCCAGCGAAGTTAAAGCCGGGCCCTATAATTCACCCCTCCACTTT,CASEVKAGPYNSPLHF
.,TRBJ1-1,TRBD1,TRBV27,TGTGCCAGCATCTCGGGGACAGGGGCGGATAATGAAGCTTTCTTT,CASISGTGADNEAFF
.,TRBJ2-2,.,TRBV7-9,TGTGCCAGCAGCTTAGGGGCAGGGCTGAACACCGGGGAGCTGTTTTTT,CASSLGAGLNTGELFF
few,TRBJ2-3,.,TRBV2,TGTGCCAGCAACCCCGGCAGGCTCCATGATACGCAGTATTTT,CASNPGRLHDTQYF
.,TRBJ2-2,TRBD2,TRBV6-1,TGTGCCAGCAGTGTGGGGACTAGCGGGGGGTTCACCGGGGAGCTGTTTTTT,CASSVGTSGGFTGELFF
.,TRBJ1-2,.,TRBV7-3,TGTGCCAGCAGGTACTCGGGAGCCTATGGCTACACCTTC,CASRYSGAYGYTF
.,TRBJ1-2,TRBD1,TRBV28,TGTGCCAGCAGGGACAGGGCTGATCAGAGGGGCTACACCTTC,CASRDRADQRGYTF
.,TRBJ2-1,TRBD2,TRBV28,TGTGCCAGCAGTTTACTGGCTAGCGGCTCCTACAATGAGCAGTTCTTC,CASSLLASGSYNEQFF
few,TRBJ2-2,.,TRBV4-2,TGTGCCAGCAGCCAAGGGACCGGTTTCGGGGAGCTGTTTTTT,CASSQGTGFGELFF
.,TRBJ1-1,TRBD1,TRBV19,TGTGCCAGTAGTATATTGGCAGGGGGCTCTGAAGCTTTCTTT,CASSILAGGSEAFF
.,TRBJ2-1,TRBD2,TRBV4-1,TGCGCCAGCAGCCAAGGGGTTTCACTAGCGATAGATGAGCAGTTCTTC,CASSQGVSLAIDEQFF